The clone carrying this T cell receptor beta chain was detected many times. Its specificity is not known. TCR alpha and beta CDR3 regions were amplified from RNA using iRepertoire nested multiplex PCR. For one-step reverse transcription and amplification, 100-400 ng of tissue mRNA or PBMC total RNA was used. TCRdb ran MiXCR on the multiplex PCR reads and lists one entry per CDR3 protein. The table lists 95,000 to 110,000 distinct CDR3 sequences, 25% to 35% of them singletons. This sample is part of a study of glioma-infiltrating T cells. The CDR3 has 15 amino acids. V dropped 5 bases and J dropped 1 base, with 15 bases sitting between them. The germline gives CDR1 MNHNS, CDR2 SASEGT. Study observations and caveats: Tissue and blood shared very few CDR3 sequences.

The TCR sequence derives from a human donor with low-grade glioma or glioblastoma, undergoing nonglioma brain surgery, or in good health (not recorded which). This rearrangement joins TRBV6-1 to TRBJ2-7; D possibly corresponds to TRBD2 (6 bases). Sequencing input: glioma tissue, nonneoplastic brain tissue, or PBMCs (not recorded which). CDR3 DNA: TGTGCCAGCAGTTCCCCGGGACTTAAATCCTACGAGCAGTACTTC. This translates into CASSSPGLKSYEQYF.